The clone carrying this TCR beta chain was counted a few times. Its antigen is undetermined. The data were taken from a study of T cell responses to AZD1222 COVID-19 vaccine. Study outcomes and limitations: Baseline antibody screening turned up just a handful of seropositive AZD1222 recipients. Donors were chiefly white British, with a greater number of females, and clonal diversity was perhaps underestimated. Repertoires were obtained only post-peak T cell response. CD4 TCRs covered the whole spike, strongest at regions 160-218 and 743-854.

The V and J ends lost 7 bases and 0 bases respectively, with 4 bases between them. The CDR3 is made up of 12 amino acids. Looked up from germline, CDR1 is MNHEY and CDR2 is SVGAGI. Sequencing was performed with immunoSEQ multiplex PCR; in TCRdb, only in-frame clones are kept and a portion is missing. Here the sample spans 100,000 to 120,000 clones, approximately 90% being singletons. The sample consisted of peripheral blood, taken on day 0 of AZD1222 vaccination. The receptor was isolated from an adult in good health. The chain recombines TRBV6-5 with TRBJ1-3; no definite D call. The CDR3 protein is CASINSGNTIYF. CDR3 bases: TGTGCCAGCATCAACTCTGGAAACACCATATATTTT.